The rows below give T cell receptor beta chains drawn from one sample of a study of OX40 agonist ivuxolimab in advanced cancers. The assay was immunoSEQ multiplex PCR, and TCRdb's table has in-frame clones only and misses some. This sample carries tens of thousands of clones, roughly nine tenths of them seen once, and the ten largest clones take roughly 28%. Material: CD4+ or CD8+ T cells sorted from blood, obtained in a trial of the OX40 agonist ivuxolimab. These receptors originate from an adult with an advanced solid tumor such as melanoma, head and neck, liver or kidney cancer. CDR3s leave out the opening cysteine and the closing phenylalanine or tryptophan. Fields, in order: V gene, CDR3 length, J gene, CDR3 protein.

v_call: TRBV7-6; cdr3_length: 15; j_call: TRBJ2-1; cdr3_aa: ASSLAGVAGSVNEQF
v_call: TRBV19; cdr3_length: 11; j_call: TRBJ1-2; cdr3_aa: ASSMEYNYGYT
v_call: TRBV7-9; cdr3_length: 12; j_call: TRBJ1-5; cdr3_aa: ASSPGTGGQPQH
v_call: TRBV5-1; cdr3_length: 11; j_call: TRBJ1-1; cdr3_aa: ASSLADSDSAF
v_call: TRBV19; cdr3_length: 12; j_call: TRBJ2-2; cdr3_aa: ASIDRGYTGELF
v_call: TRBV4-2; cdr3_length: 13; j_call: TRBJ2-1; cdr3_aa: ASSPRDVYYNEQF
v_call: TRBV28; cdr3_length: 13; j_call: TRBJ2-1; cdr3_aa: ASSWGQGAHNEQF
v_call: TRBV27; cdr3_length: 14; j_call: TRBJ2-6; cdr3_aa: ASSLVGPSGANVLT
v_call: TRBV29-1; cdr3_length: 11; j_call: TRBJ2-7; cdr3_aa: SAAGGFSYEQY
v_call: TRBV10-2; cdr3_length: 13; j_call: TRBJ1-1; cdr3_aa: ASSESDLLNTEAF
v_call: TRBV7-9; cdr3_length: 9; j_call: TRBJ2-7; cdr3_aa: ASSLNGQQY
v_call: TRBV6-1; cdr3_length: 10; j_call: TRBJ2-5; cdr3_aa: ASGAVQETQY
v_call: TRBV28; cdr3_length: 14; j_call: TRBJ1-6; cdr3_aa: ASLFDRSSYNSPLH
v_call: TRBV5-8; cdr3_length: 16; j_call: TRBJ1-5; cdr3_aa: ASSSAPPRLLSNQPQH
v_call: TRBV30; cdr3_length: 10; j_call: TRBJ2-7; cdr3_aa: AWLGLRDEQY
v_call: TRBV7-8; cdr3_length: 13; j_call: TRBJ2-7; cdr3_aa: ASSSGPGDSYEQY
v_call: TRBV2; cdr3_length: 14; j_call: TRBJ2-2; cdr3_aa: ASISTSGGAGGELF
v_call: TRBV5-6; cdr3_length: 9; j_call: TRBJ2-1; cdr3_aa: ASSSYNEQF
v_call: TRBV9; cdr3_length: 12; j_call: TRBJ2-7; cdr3_aa: ASSPSGGAYEQY
v_call: TRBV5-4; cdr3_length: 11; j_call: TRBJ2-7; cdr3_aa: ASSLTGNDEQY
v_call: TRBV4-2; cdr3_length: 17; j_call: TRBJ2-7; cdr3_aa: ASSQAEERTGGASYEQY
v_call: TRBV11-2; cdr3_length: 13; j_call: TRBJ2-5; cdr3_aa: ASSPPRTGQETQY
v_call: TRBV28; cdr3_length: 12; j_call: TRBJ2-3; cdr3_aa: ASSLLPDLDTQY
v_call: TRBV19; cdr3_length: 11; j_call: TRBJ1-1; cdr3_aa: ASRLTGYTEAF
v_call: TRBV9; cdr3_length: 13; j_call: TRBJ2-5; cdr3_aa: ASSVEGQGRETQY
v_call: TRBV5-5; cdr3_length: 10; j_call: TRBJ1-1; cdr3_aa: ATGQGGTEAF
v_call: TRBV28; cdr3_length: 15; j_call: TRBJ2-1; cdr3_aa: ASSLPTTGSSYNEQF
v_call: TRBV5-6; cdr3_length: 14; j_call: TRBJ2-7; cdr3_aa: ASSQVAGAGFPEQY
v_call: TRBV19; cdr3_length: 13; j_call: TRBJ2-2; cdr3_aa: ASSIPDRATGELF
v_call: TRBV7-8; cdr3_length: 13; j_call: TRBJ2-7; cdr3_aa: ASSFLAGGPYEQY
v_call: TRBV4-1; cdr3_length: 15; j_call: TRBJ2-7; cdr3_aa: ASSQVLSVDGSYEQY
v_call: TRBV2; cdr3_length: 11; j_call: TRBJ1-1; cdr3_aa: ASREVMNTEAF
v_call: TRBV19; cdr3_length: 16; j_call: TRBJ1-1; cdr3_aa: ASSIIPGQGAMNTEAF
v_call: TRBV7-8; cdr3_length: 13; j_call: TRBJ2-7; cdr3_aa: ASSSWTSGTDEQY
v_call: TRBV28; cdr3_length: 14; j_call: TRBJ1-2; cdr3_aa: ASGRRHSGANYGYT
v_call: TRBV14; cdr3_length: 16; j_call: TRBJ2-1; cdr3_aa: ASSQAKTSGRSGNEQF
v_call: TRBV7-2; cdr3_length: 13; j_call: TRBJ1-3; cdr3_aa: ASSLGISSGNTIY
v_call: TRBV19; cdr3_length: 11; j_call: TRBJ2-5; cdr3_aa: ATCGRNEETQY
v_call: TRBV27; cdr3_length: 13; j_call: TRBJ1-1; cdr3_aa: ASSSWGTENTEAF
v_call: TRBV11-3; cdr3_length: 15; j_call: TRBJ2-5; cdr3_aa: ASSRGLAGGVQETQY
v_call: TRBV29-1; cdr3_length: 12; j_call: TRBJ2-5; cdr3_aa: SVGGTSGVETQY
v_call: TRBV27; cdr3_length: 13; j_call: TRBJ2-7; cdr3_aa: ASSLWQGTAYEQY
v_call: TRBV2; cdr3_length: 12; j_call: TRBJ2-1; cdr3_aa: ASSGQDRVNEQF
v_call: TRBV5-4; cdr3_length: 13; j_call: TRBJ2-5; cdr3_aa: ASSWDNHRWETQY
v_call: TRBV28; cdr3_length: 15; j_call: TRBJ2-1; cdr3_aa: ASSLLGGGGVFTEQF
v_call: TRBV5-1; cdr3_length: 11; j_call: TRBJ2-7; cdr3_aa: ASSYGRDYEQY